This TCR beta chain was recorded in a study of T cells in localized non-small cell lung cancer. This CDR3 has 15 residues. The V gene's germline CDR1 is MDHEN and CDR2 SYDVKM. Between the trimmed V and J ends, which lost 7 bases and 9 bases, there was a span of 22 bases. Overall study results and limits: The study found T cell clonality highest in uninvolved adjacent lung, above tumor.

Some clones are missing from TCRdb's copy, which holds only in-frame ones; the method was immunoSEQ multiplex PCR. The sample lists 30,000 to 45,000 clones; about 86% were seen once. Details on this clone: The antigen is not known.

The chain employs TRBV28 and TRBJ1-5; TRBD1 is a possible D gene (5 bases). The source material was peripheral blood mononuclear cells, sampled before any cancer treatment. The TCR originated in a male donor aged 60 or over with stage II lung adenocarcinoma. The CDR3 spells CASTSQGAGLGPQHF. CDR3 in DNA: TGTGCCAGCACCTCCCAAGGGGCAGGGCTGGGGCCCCAGCATTTT.